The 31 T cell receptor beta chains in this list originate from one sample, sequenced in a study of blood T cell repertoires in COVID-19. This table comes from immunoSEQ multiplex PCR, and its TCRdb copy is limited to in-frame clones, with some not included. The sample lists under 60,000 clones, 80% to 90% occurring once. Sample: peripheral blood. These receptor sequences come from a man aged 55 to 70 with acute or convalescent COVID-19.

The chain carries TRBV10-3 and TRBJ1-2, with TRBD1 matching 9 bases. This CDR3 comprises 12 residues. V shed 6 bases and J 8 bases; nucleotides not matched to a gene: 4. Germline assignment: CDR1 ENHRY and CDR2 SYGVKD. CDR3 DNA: TGTGCCATCAGGGACAGGGGTGAAGGCTACACCTTC. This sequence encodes CAIRDRGEGYTF.

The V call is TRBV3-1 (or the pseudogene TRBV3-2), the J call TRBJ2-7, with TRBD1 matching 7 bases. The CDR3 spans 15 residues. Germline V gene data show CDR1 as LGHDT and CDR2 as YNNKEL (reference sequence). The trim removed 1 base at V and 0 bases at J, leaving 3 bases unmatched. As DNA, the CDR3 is TGTGCCAGCAGCCAAGCGGGACAGAACTCCTACGAGCAGTACTTC. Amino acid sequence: CASSQAGQNSYEQYF.

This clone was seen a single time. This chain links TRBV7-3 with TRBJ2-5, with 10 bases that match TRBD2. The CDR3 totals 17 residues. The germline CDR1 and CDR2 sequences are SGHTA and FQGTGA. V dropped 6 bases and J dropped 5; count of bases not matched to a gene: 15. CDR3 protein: CASRHKGGLAGAETQYF. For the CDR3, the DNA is TGTGCCAGCAGACACAAAGGCGGGCTAGCGGGGGCGGAGACCCAGTACTTC.

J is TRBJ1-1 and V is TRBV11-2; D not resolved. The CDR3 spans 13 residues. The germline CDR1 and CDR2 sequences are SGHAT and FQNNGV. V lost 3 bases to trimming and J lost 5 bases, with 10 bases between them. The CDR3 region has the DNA TGTGCCAGCAGCTTTGCGGGGAAAACTGAAGCTTTCTTT. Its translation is CASSFAGKTEAFF.

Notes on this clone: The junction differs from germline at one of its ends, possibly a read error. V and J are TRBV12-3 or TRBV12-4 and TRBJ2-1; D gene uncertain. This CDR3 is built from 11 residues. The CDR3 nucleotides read TGTGCCAGCAGTTCCTTCAATGAGCAGTTCTTC. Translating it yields CASSSFNEQFF.

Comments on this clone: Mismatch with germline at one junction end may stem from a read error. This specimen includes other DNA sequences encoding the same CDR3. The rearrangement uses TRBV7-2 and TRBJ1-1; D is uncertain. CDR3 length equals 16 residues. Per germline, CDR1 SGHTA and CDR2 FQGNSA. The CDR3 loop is CASSLVARGQNLEAFF. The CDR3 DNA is TGTGCCAGCAGCTTAGTGGCCCGAGGGCAGAATCTAGAAGCTTTTTTT.

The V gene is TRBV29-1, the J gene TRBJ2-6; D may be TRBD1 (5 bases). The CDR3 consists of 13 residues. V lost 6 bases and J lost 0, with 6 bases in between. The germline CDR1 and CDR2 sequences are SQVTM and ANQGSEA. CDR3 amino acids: CSVGLSGANVLTF. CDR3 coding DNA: TGCAGCGTGGGGCTCTCTGGGGCCAACGTCCTGACTTTC. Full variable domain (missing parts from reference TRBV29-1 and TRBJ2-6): SAVISQKPSRDICQRGTSLTIQCQVDSQVTMMFWYRQQPGQSLTLIATANQGSEATYESGFVIDKFPISRPNLTFSTLTVSNMSPEDSSIYLCSVGLSGANVLTFGAGSRLTVL.

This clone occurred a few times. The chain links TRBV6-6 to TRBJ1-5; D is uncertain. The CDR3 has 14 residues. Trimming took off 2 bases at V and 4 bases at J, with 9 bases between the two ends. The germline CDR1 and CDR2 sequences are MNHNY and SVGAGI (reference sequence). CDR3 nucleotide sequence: TGTGCCAGCAGTTACCCGGAGAGAAATCAGCCCCAGCATTTT. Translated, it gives CASSYPERNQPQHF.

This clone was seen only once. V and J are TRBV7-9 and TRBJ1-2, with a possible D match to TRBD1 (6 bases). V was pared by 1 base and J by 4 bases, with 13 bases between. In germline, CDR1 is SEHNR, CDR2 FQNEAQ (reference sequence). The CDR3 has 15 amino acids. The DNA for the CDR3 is TGTGCCAGCAGCTTAGTCGCTACAGGGCTCTATGGCTACACCTTC. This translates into CASSLVATGLYGYTF.

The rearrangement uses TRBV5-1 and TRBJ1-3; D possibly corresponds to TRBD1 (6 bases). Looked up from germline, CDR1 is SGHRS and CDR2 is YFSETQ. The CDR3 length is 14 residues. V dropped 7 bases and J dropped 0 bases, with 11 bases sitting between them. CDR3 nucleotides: TGCGCCAGCCAACAGGGAAGCTCTGGAAACACCATATATTTT. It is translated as CASQQGSSGNTIYF.

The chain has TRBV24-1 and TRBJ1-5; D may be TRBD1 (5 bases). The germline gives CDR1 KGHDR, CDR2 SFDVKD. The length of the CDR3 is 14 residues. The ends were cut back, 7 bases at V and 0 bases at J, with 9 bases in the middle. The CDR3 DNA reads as TGTGCCACCAGCAGGGTAGGTAGCAATCAGCCCCAGCATTTT. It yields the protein CATSRVGSNQPQHF.

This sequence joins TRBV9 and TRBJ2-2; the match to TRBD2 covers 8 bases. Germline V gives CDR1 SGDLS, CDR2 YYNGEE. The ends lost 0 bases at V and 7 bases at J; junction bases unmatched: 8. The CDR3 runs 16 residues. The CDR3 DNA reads TGTGCCAGCAGCGTAGTGGCAGCGGGGGCGGTCGGGGAGCTGTTTTTT. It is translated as CASSVVAAGAVGELFF.

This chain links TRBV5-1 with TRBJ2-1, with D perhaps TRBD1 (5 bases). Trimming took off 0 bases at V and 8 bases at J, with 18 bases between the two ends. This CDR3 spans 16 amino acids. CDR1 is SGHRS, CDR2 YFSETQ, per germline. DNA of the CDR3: TGCGCCAGCAGCTTGGGGCCTCTCGGGCAGGGCCATGAGCAGTTCTTC. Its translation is CASSLGPLGQGHEQFF.

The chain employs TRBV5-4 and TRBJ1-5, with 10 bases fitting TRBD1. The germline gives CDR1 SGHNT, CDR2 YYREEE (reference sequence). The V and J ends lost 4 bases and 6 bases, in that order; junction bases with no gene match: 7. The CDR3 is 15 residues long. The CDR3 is CASSADRGPSQPQHF. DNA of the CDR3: TGTGCCAGCAGCGCCGACAGGGGGCCTAGTCAGCCCCAGCATTTT. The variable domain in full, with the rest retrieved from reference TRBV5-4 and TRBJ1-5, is ETGVTQSPTHLIKTRGQQVTLRCSSQSGHNTVSWYQQALGQGPQFIFQYYREEENGRGNFPPRFSGLQFPNYSSELNVNALELDDSALYLCASSADRGPSQPQHFGDGTRLSIL.

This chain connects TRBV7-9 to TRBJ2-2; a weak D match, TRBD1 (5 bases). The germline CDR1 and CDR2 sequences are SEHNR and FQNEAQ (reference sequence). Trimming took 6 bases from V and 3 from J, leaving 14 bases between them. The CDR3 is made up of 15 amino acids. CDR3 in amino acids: CASSPWQGHTGELFF. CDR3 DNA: TGTGCCAGCAGTCCGTGGCAGGGTCACACCGGGGAGCTGTTTTTT.

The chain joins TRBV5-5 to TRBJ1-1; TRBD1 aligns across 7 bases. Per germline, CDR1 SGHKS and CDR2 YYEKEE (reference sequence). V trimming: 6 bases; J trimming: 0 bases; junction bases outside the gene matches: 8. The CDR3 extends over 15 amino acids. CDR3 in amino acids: CASIWGQQMNTEAFF. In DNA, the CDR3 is TGTGCCAGCATTTGGGGACAGCAAATGAACACTGAAGCTTTCTTT.

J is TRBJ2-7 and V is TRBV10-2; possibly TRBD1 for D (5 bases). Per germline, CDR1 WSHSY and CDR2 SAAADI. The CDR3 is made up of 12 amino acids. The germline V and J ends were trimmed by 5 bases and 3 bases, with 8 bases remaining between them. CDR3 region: CASSQQGYEQYF. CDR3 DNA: TGCGCCAGCAGTCAGCAGGGCTACGAGCAGTACTTC.

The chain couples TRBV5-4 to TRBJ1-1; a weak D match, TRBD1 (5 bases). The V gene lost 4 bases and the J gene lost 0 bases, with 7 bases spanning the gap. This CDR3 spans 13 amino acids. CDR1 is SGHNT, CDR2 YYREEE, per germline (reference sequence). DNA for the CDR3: TGTGCCAGCAGCGAGGACATGAACACTGAAGCTTTCTTT. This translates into CASSEDMNTEAFF.

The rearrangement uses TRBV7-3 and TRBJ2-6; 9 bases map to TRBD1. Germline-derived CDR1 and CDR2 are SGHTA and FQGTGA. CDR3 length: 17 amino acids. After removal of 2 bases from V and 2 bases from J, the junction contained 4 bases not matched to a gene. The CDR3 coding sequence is TGTGCCAGCAGCTTAGGACAGGGGATTACTGGGGCCAACGTCCTGACTTTC. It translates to CASSLGQGITGANVLTF.

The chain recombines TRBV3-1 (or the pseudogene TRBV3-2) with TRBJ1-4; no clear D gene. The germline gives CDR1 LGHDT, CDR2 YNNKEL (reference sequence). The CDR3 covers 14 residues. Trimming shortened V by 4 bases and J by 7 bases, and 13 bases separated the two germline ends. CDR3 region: CASSLLSGTEKLFF. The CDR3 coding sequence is TGTGCCAGCAGCCTCCTATCGGGTACTGAAAAACTGTTTTTT.

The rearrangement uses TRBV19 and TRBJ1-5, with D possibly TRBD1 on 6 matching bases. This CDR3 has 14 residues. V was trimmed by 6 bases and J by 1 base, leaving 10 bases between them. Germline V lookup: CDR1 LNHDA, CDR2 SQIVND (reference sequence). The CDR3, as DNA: TGTGCCAGTAGAACCACAGGGAGCAATCAGCCCCAGCATTTT. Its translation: CASRTTGSNQPQHF. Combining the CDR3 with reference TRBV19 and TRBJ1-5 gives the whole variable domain DGGITQSPKYLFRKEGQNVTLSCEQNLNHDAMYWYRQDPGQGLRLIYYSQIVNDFQKGDIAEGYSVSREKKESFPLTVTSAQKNPTAFYLCASRTTGSNQPQHFGDGTRLSIL.

The CDR3 sequence: CASSLPQGTANEKLFF. CDR3 nucleotides: TGTGCCAGCAGCCTCCCACAGGGGACGGCTAATGAAAAACTGTTTTTT. The rearrangement uses TRBV7-9 and TRBJ1-4; 7 bases map to TRBD1. Trimming cost V 5 bases and J 3 bases; bases outside gene matches: 9. Germline-derived CDR1 and CDR2 are SEHNR and FQNEAQ (reference sequence). CDR3 size: 16 residues.

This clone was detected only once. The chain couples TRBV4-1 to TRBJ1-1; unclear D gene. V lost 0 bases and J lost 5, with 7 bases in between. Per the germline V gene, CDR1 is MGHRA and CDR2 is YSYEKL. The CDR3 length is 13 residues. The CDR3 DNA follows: TGCGCCAGCAGCCAAGATGGAGGGACTGAAGCTTTCTTT. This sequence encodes CASSQDGGTEAFF.

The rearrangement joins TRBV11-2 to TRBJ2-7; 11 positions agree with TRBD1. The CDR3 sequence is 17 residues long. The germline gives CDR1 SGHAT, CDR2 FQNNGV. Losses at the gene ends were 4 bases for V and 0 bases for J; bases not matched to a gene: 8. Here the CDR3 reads CASSSVWGQGDSYEQYF. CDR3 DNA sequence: TGTGCCAGCAGCTCAGTTTGGGGACAGGGGGACTCCTACGAGCAGTACTTC.

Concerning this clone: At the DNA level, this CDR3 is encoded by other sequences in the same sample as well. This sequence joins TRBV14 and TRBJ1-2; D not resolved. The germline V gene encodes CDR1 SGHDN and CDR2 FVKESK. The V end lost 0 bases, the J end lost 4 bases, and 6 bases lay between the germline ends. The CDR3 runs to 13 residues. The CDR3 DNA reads TGTGCCAGCAGCCAAGATCTTTTCTATGGCTACACCTTC. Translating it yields CASSQDLFYGYTF.

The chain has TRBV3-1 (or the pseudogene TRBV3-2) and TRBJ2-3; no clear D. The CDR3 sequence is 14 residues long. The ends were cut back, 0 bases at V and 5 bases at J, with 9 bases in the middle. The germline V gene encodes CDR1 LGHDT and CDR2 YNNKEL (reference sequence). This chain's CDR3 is CASSQELSVDTQYF. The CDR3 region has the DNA TGTGCCAGCAGCCAAGAGTTAAGCGTAGATACGCAGTATTTT.

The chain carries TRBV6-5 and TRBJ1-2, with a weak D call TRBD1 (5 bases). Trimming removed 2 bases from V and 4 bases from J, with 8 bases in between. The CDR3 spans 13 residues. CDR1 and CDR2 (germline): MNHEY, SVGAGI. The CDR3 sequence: CASSYTGSYGYTF. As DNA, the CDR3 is TGTGCCAGCAGTTACACAGGAAGCTATGGCTACACCTTC.

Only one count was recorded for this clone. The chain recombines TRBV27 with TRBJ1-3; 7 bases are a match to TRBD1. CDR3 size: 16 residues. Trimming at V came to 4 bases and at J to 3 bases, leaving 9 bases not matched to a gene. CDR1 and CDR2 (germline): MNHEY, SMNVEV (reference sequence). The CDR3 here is CASSSITGVGGNTIYF. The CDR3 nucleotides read TGTGCCAGCAGTTCTATTACAGGGGTCGGTGGAAACACCATATATTTT.

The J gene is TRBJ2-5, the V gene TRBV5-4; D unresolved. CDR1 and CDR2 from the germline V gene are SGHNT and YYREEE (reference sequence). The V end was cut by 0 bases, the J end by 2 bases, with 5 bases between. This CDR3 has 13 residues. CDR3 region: CASSLVQQETQYF. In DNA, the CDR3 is TGTGCCAGCAGCTTGGTACAGCAAGAGACCCAGTACTTC. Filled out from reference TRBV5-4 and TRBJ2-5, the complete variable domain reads ETGVTQSPTHLIKTRGQQVTLRCSSQSGHNTVSWYQQALGQGPQFIFQYYREEENGRGNFPPRFSGLQFPNYSSELNVNALELDDSALYLCASSLVQQETQYFGPGTRLLVL.

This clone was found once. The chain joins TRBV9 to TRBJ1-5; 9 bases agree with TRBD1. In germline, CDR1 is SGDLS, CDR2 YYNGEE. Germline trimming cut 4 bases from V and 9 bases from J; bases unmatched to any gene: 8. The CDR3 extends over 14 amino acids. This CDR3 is CASSQGQGQGPQHF. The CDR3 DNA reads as TGTGCCAGCAGCCAAGGACAGGGGCAAGGGCCCCAGCATTTT.

CDR3 bases: TGTGCCAGCAGCCTACAGGACACTGAAGCTTTCTTT. The encoded protein is CASSLQDTEAFF. The chain has TRBV11-1 and TRBJ1-1; D may be TRBD1 (5 bases). The germline V and J ends were trimmed by 5 bases and 3 bases, with 7 bases remaining between them. Per the germline V gene, CDR1 is SGHAT and CDR2 is FQDESV (reference sequence). This CDR3 spans 12 amino acids.